This T cell receptor (beta chain) was obtained from a study of blood T cell repertoires in COVID-19. Whole-study context: Italy, Spain and the United States were the sources of the convalescent and acute COVID-19 samples. Sample material is recorded as cDNA or gDNA derived from T cells, B-cell-depleted T cells, or PBMCs.

Study processing details: Counts of nucleated cells, estimated from reference gene primer amplification, were obtained. Sequenced by immunoSEQ multiplex PCR; TCRdb stores in-frame clones only, minus some. V, J and clone size are taken as reported in that table, and D and trimming were inferred from the DNA itself. This table has about 150,000 clones, about four fifths appearing once. The CDR3 has 15 amino acids. V lost 7 bases, J lost 4 bases, and 10 bases stayed unmatched. CDR1 and CDR2 (germline): MNHEY, SVGAGI. The TCR comes from a woman between 55 and 75 years old with acute or convalescent COVID-19. Sequences were obtained from peripheral blood. The V and J genes are TRBV6-5 and TRBJ2-5; 9 bases agree with TRBD2. Here the CDR3 reads CASKRGDHLTETQYF. CDR3 DNA sequence: TGTGCCAGCAAGCGGGGGGACCACTTGACAGAGACCCAGTACTTC.